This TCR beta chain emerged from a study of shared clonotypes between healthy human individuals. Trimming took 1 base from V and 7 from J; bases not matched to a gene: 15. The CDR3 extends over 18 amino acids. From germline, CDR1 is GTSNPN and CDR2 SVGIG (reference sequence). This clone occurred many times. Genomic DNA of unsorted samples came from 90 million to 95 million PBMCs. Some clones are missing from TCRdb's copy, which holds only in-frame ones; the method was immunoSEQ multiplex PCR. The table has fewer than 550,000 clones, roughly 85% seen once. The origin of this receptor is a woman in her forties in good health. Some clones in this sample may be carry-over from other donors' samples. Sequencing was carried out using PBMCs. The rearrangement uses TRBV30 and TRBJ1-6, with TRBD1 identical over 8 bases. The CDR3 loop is CAWSGSRTGLSGNSPLHF. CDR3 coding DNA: TGTGCCTGGAGTGGCAGTCGGACAGGGCTGTCTGGAAATTCACCCCTCCACTTT.